This T cell receptor (beta chain) is drawn from a study of graft-versus-host responses after intestinal transplantation. Study at large: Induction with anti-thymocyte globulin, then tacrolimus and steroids for around three years, was given to all recipients.

The V and J ends lost 0 bases and 7 bases respectively, with 25 bases between them. The CDR3 runs to 18 residues. Germline values: CDR1 SGHNT, CDR2 YYREEE (reference sequence). Libraries were prepared by immunoSEQ multiplex PCR; TCRdb keeps only in-frame clonotypes and omits some of them. The sample consists of about 40,000 clones, about 95% of them appearing once. This clone was seen a single time. Its antigen is unknown. Findings of the study overall: GvH clones were found in recipient marrow; some appeared first in ileum or blood. Peak circulating GvH clone levels were associated with early post-transplant HvG declines.

The receptor was isolated from a human donor who was the organ donor for an intestinal transplant. Sample: unstimulated CD8+ T cells sorted from spleen or lymph node cells, taken before transplant. The V gene is TRBV5-4, the J gene TRBJ1-2, with D possibly matching TRBD1 (5 bases). Here the CDR3 reads CASSLGVYPTVFLRGYTF. The CDR3, as DNA: TGTGCCAGCAGCTTGGGTGTGTACCCGACAGTTTTTTTGCGTGGCTACACCTTC.